This TCR beta chain was identified during a study of beta chain features in type 1 diabetes. Study observations and caveats: Moderate but significant shortening of TCRB CDR3s was recorded in all four CD4+ subsets from Type 1 diabetes patients.

The sequenced template was cDNA made from the entire isolated RNA. TCRdb's table, derived via immunoSEQ multiplex PCR, lists solely in-frame clones and lacks some. The table records more than 550,000 clones, about an eighth of them present only once. Germline V lookup: CDR1 SGHKS, CDR2 YYEKEE (reference sequence). This CDR3 comprises 15 residues. The V gene end was trimmed by 4 bases and the J gene end by 0 bases; junction bases not matched to a gene: 2. This clone was found a few times. As yet, its antigen is unknown. V and J are TRBV5-5 and TRBJ2-1, with TRBD1 identical over 9 bases. The TCR originated in a man aged 18 to 30 with type 1 diabetes. The sequenced sample was naive CD4+ T cells from blood. The CDR3 sequence is CASSPQGASYNEQFF. The CDR3 DNA reads TGTGCCAGCAGCCCACAGGGGGCCTCCTACAATGAGCAGTTCTTC.